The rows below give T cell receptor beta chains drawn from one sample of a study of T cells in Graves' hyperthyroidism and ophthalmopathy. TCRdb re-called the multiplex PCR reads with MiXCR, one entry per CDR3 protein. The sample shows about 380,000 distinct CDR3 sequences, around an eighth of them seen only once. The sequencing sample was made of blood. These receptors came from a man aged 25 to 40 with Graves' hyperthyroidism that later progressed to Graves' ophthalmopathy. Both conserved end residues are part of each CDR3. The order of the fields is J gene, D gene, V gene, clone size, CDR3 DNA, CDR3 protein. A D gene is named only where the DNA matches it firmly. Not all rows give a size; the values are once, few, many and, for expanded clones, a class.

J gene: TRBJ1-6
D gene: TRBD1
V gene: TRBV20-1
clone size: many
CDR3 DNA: TGCAGTGCTAGATCGGGACAGGAATGGCGATCACCCCTCCACTTT
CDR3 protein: CSARSGQEWRSPLHF

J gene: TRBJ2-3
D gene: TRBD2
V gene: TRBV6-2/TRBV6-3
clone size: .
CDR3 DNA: TGTGCCAGCAGTTCTGTAGGCGGGAGAACAGATACGCAGTATTTT
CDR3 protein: CASSSVGGRTDTQYF

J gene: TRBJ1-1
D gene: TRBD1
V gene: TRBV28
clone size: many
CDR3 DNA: TGTGCCAGCAGTTCGGGACAGGGGACCACTGAAGCTTTCTTT
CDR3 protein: CASSSGQGTTEAFF

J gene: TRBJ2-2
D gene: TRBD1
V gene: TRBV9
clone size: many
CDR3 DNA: TGTGCCAGCAGCCCCTCAAGGGGGCTGACCGGGGAGCTGTTTTTT
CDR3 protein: CASSPSRGLTGELFF

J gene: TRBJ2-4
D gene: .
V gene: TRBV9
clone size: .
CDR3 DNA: TGTGCCAGCAGTCCTAACTCCAAAAACATTCAGTACTTC
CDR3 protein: CASSPNSKNIQYF

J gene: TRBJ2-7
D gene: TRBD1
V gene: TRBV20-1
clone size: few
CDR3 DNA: TGCAGTGCTAGAACAGCCCTGGGACAGGGGTTCGAGCAGTACTTC
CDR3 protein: CSARTALGQGFEQYF

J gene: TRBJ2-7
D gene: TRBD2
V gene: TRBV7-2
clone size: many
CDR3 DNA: TGTGCCAGCAGCAAGAGCGGGGGGGCGGGCGAGCAGTACTTC
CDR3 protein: CASSKSGGAGEQYF

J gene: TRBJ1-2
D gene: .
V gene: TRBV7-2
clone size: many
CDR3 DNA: TGTGCCAGCAGCCCGTACAAGGGTGGCTACACCTTC
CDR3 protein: CASSPYKGGYTF

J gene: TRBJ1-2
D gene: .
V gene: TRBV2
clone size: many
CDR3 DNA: TGTGCCAGCAGTCCAGGACGGCTCGGCTATGGCTACACCTTC
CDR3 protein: CASSPGRLGYGYTF

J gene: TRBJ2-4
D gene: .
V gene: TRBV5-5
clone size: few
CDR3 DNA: TGTGCCAGCAGCTTGGAAGGGGTCAAAAACATTCAGTACTTC
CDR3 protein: CASSLEGVKNIQYF

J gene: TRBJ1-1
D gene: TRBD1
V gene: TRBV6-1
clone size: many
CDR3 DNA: TGTGCCAGCAGTTCCGTCAGGGGGTTTGAAGCTTTCTTT
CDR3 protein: CASSSVRGFEAFF

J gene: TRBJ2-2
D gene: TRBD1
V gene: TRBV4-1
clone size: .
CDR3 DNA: TGCGCCAGCAGCCAAAGGACGATGGACAGGGGAGGCACCGGGGAGCTGTTTTTT
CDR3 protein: CASSQRTMDRGGTGELFF

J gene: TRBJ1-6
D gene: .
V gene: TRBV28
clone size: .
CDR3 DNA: TGTGCCAGCGGTCGCTGGACCCTCTCCTATAATTCACCCCTCCACTTT
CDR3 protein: CASGRWTLSYNSPLHF

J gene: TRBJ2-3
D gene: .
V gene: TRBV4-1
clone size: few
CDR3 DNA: TGCGCCAGCAGCCAAGAAACGGTGGGATACACAGGCACAGATACGCAGTATTTT
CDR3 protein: CASSQETVGYTGTDTQYF

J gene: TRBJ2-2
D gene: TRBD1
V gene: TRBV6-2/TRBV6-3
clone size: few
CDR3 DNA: TGTGCCAGCAGTCCGGACAGGGGGCTGTTTTTT
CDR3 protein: CASSPDRGLFF

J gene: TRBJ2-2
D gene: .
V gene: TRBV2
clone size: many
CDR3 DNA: TGTGCCAGCAGTATCGACAGGACTAGGCTAGTCGGGGAGCTGTTTTTT
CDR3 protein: CASSIDRTRLVGELFF

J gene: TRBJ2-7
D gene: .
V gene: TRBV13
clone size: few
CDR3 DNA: TGTGCCAGCAGCTTGGCCCCGGACAGTTCCTACGAGCAGTACTTC
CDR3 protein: CASSLAPDSSYEQYF

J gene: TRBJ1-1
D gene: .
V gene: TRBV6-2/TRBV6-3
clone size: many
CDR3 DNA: TGTGCCAGCAGTCAGGCGAGTAACACTGAAGCTTTCTTT
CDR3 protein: CASSQASNTEAFF

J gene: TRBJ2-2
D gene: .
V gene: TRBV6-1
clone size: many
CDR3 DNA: TGTGCCACCCGAAGAGCCCTACGGAACACCGGGGAGCTGTTTTTT
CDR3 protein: CATRRALRNTGELFF

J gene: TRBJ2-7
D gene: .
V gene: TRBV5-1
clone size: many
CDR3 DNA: TGCGCCAGCAGCTTGGCCGGGGCAGGGGTTCCCTACGAGCAGTACTTC
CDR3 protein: CASSLAGAGVPYEQYF

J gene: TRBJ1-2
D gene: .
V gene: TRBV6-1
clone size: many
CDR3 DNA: TGTGCCAGCAGTGAAGGGCTGGAGGGACCCTATGGCTACACCTTC
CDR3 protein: CASSEGLEGPYGYTF

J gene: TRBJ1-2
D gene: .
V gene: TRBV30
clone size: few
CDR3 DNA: TGTGCCTGGAGTGTTGGAGGGGGAGGCAACTATGGCTACACCTTC
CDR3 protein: CAWSVGGGGNYGYTF

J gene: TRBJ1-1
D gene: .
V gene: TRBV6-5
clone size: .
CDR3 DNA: TGTGCCAGCAGTTATAGGGACCGCGCCGTAGCTTTCTTT
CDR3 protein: CASSYRDRAVAFF

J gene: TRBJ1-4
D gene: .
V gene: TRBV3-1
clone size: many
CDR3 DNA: TGTGCCAGCAGCCAAGATCGACAGACACTGTTTTTT
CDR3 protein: CASSQDRQTLFF

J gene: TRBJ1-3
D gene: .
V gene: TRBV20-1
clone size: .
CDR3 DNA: TGCAGTGCAAATTCCCACAGAGCCCACTCTGGAAACACCATATATTTT
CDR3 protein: CSANSHRAHSGNTIYF

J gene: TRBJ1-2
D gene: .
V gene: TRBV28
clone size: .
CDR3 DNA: TGTGCCAGCAGCCCAGGACTAGATGACTACACCTTC
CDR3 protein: CASSPGLDDYTF

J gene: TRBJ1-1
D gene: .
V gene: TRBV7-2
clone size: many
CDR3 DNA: TGTGCCAGCAGCCCGAGAGGGGCGCAGGAAGCTTTCTTT
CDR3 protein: CASSPRGAQEAFF

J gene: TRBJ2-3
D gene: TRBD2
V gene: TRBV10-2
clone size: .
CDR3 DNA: TGCGCCAGCTCCGTAGCGGGGGCTCCAGATACGCAGTATTTT
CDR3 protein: CASSVAGAPDTQYF

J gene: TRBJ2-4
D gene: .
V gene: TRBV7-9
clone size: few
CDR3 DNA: TGTGCCAGCAGCTTGGGTGGGACAGCCAAAAACATTCAGTACTTC
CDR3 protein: CASSLGGTAKNIQYF

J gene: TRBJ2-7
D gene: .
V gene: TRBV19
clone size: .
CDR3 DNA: TGTGCCAGTAGATCGAGGGGAGAGCAGTACTTC
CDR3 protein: CASRSRGEQYF

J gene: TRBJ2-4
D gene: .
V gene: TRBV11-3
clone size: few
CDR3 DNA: TGTGCCAGCAGCCAGGAGGCTTCCAAAAACATTCAGTACTTC
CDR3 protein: CASSQEASKNIQYF

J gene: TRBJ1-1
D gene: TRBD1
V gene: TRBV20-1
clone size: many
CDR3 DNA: TGCAGTGCTAGACCCTGGGACAGGTCGAACACTGAAGCTTTCTTT
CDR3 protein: CSARPWDRSNTEAFF

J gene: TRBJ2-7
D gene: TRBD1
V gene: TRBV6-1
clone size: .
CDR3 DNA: TGTGCCAGCAGAAGCTCCGGGACAGCCTACGAGCAGTACTTC
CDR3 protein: CASRSSGTAYEQYF

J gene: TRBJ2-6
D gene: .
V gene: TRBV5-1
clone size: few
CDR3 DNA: TGCGCCAGCAGCTTTCCCCAAAGCGGTTCGGGTGGGGCCAACGTCCTGACTTTC
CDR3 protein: CASSFPQSGSGGANVLTF

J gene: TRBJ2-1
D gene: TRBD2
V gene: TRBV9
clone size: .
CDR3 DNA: TGTGCCAGCAGCGTCCAGGTAGGGGCGGGGGGGCGGAATGAGCAGTTCTTC
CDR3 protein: CASSVQVGAGGRNEQFF

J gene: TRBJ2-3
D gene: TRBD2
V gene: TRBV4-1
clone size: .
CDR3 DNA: TGCGCCAGCAGCCGAGATCAGCTAGCGGGGGGCGCAGATACGCAGTATTTT
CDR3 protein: CASSRDQLAGGADTQYF

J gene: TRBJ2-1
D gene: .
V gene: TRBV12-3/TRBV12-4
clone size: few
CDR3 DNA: TGTGCCAGCAGACCCACAGGGACCAATGAGCAGTTCTTC
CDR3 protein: CASRPTGTNEQFF

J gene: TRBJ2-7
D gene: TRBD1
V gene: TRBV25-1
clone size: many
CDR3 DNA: TGTGCCAGCAGTGGGAACAGGGGAAAACCCTACGAGCAGTACTTC
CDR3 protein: CASSGNRGKPYEQYF

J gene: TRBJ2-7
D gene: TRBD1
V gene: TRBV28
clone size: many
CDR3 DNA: TGTGCCAGCAGTCACGGGACAGGGGGCTACGAGCAGTACTTC
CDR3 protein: CASSHGTGGYEQYF

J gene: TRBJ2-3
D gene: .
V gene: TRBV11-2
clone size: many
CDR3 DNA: TGTGCCAGCAGATCGGGGGTTGGGACCCTTAATACGCAGTATTTT
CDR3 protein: CASRSGVGTLNTQYF

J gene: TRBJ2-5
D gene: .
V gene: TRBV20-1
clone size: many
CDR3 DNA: TGCAGTGCTAGGTCCGTAGAGACCCAGTACTTC
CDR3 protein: CSARSVETQYF

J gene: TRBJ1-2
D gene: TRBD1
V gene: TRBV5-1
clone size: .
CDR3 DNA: TGCGCCAGCAGACCCGGGACAGGGGATTCAATCGGCTACACCTTC
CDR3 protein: CASRPGTGDSIGYTF

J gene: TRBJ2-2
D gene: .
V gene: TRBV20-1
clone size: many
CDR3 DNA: TGCAGTGCTAGAGACCCAGGGAACGATTCCGGGGAGCTGTTTTTT
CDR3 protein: CSARDPGNDSGELFF

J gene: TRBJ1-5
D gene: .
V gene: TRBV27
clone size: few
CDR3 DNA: TGTGCCAGCAGTTTCAGGGGTGGGGAGTACGATAGCAATCAGCCCCAGCATTTT
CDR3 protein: CASSFRGGEYDSNQPQHF

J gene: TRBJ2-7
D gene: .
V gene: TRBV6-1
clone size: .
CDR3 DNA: TGTGCCGGCTCTCAGGGGCTCTACGAGCAGTACTTC
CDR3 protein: CAGSQGLYEQYF

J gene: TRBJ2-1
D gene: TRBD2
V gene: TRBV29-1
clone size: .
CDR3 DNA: TGCAGAGTCACTAGCGGGGGGGAAAATGAGCAGTTCTTC
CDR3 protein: CRVTSGGENEQFF

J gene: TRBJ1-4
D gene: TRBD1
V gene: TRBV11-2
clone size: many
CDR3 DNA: TGTGCCAGCAGCAATACGCCGGACAGGGGAGTTGGGGAAAAACTGTTTTTT
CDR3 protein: CASSNTPDRGVGEKLFF